This T cell receptor (beta chain) was sequenced in a study of T cells in narcolepsy. Across the study: Healthy controls were enrolled alongside patients with narcolepsy type 1 or type 2.

Sequenced by immunoSEQ multiplex PCR; TCRdb stores in-frame clones only, minus some. Of under 30,000 clones in the sample, 75% to 90% were seen once. Findings of the study overall: Blood of same and different patients, but not healthy controls, reportedly held recurring autoreactive clonotypes. Comparing one patient's CSF and blood CD4+ clonotypes highlighted HCRT- and TRIB2-specific autoreactive clonotypes. Autoreactive clone sequences were missing from some blood memory CD4+ repertoires.

Turning to this clone: Its antigen is unknown.

The germline gives CDR1 MDHEN, CDR2 SYDVKM. V shed 7 bases and J shed 9 bases, with 13 bases lying between them. The CDR3 is 11 residues long. The V and J genes are TRBV28 and TRBJ2-7, with D possibly being TRBD2 (5 bases). The sequencing sample was made of CD45RA- memory CD4+ T cells from PBMCs. The origin of this receptor is a human donor with narcolepsy. CDR3 DNA sequence: TGTGCCAGCACCACCCTAGGGAGGCAGTACTTC. Translation: CASTTLGRQYF. Looking up the rest from reference TRBV28 and TRBJ2-7 gives the full variable domain: DVKVTQSSRYLVKRTGEKVFLECVQDMDHENMFWYRQDPGLGLRLIYFSYDVKMKEKGDIPEGYSVSREKKERFSLILESASTNQTSMYLCASTTLGRQYFGPGTRLTVT.